This TCR beta chain was profiled in a study of cytomegalovirus exposure and HLA in healthy donors. The germline V and J ends were trimmed by 1 base and 4 bases, with 11 bases remaining between them. The CDR3 is 14 amino acids. Germline CDR1 SGHDT, CDR2 YYEEEE. Sequenced by immunoSEQ multiplex PCR; TCRdb stores in-frame clones only, minus some. This sample carries some 150,000 clones, 85% to 90% of them seen once, and the ten largest clones take roughly 9.2%. Turning to this clone: Its antigen is not identified.

General study points: Some TCR beta chains (roughly 150 of them) were listed as cytomegalovirus-associated.

The sequence derives from a woman aged 18-30 years in good health and CMV-seropositive. The sequenced material came from PBMCs. The chain is built from TRBV5-6 and TRBJ1-2; D gene ambiguous. This chain's CDR3 is CASSLNPAAYGYTF. DNA of the CDR3: TGTGCCAGCAGCTTGAATCCGGCGGCCTATGGCTACACCTTC.